The entry that follows covers one T cell receptor beta chain sequence. CDR1 and CDR2 from the germline V gene are KGHDR and SFDVKD. V lost 5 bases to trimming and J lost 7 bases, with 18 bases between them. This CDR3 is built from 15 residues. TCRdb reprocessed the 5' RACE reads via MiXCR and lists one record per CDR3 protein. The sample holds 55,000 to 80,000 distinct CDR3 sequences, around a fifth seen once. The chain employs TRBV24-1 and TRBJ2-3, with D possibly called TRBD1 or TRBD2 (5 bases each). Specimen: memory CD4+ T cells sorted from a lymph node. Regarding subset: memory CD4+ T cells, CD4+CD45RO+CD25-. This receptor was identified in a female donor with breast cancer. CDR3 sequence (DNA): TGTGCCACCAGTGCCGGGTCGGGACGGACCTATACGCAGTATTTT. Protein product: CATSAGSGRTYTQYF.